The 7 T cell receptor beta chains below come from one sample, sequenced in a study of shared clonotypes between healthy human individuals. Repertoires were generated with immunoSEQ multiplex PCR, while TCRdb's copy carries only in-frame clones and drops some. The sample yields approximately 1.9 million clones, around 95% seen once. Cells designated naive CD8 were CD45RO-negative and were positively selected for CCR7, with terminally differentiated effector memory CD45RA+ cells excluded. The sequencing input was naive CD8+ T cells from PBMCs. The source of these receptors is a man aged 18 to 30 in good health. Some clones in this sample may be carry-over from other donors' samples.

V and J are TRBV6-5 and TRBJ2-7, with 10 bases fitting TRBD2. Trimming removed 7 bases from V and 5 bases from J; junction bases left unmatched: 8. In germline, CDR1 is MNHEY, CDR2 SVGAGI. CDR3 length: 14 residues. CDR3 sequence reads: CASNPLAGSHEQYF. The DNA for the CDR3 is TGTGCCAGCAACCCACTAGCGGGAAGCCACGAGCAGTACTTC.

The chain joins TRBV29-1 to TRBJ2-7; D is unresolved. The CDR3 runs to 15 residues. Trimming took 0 bases from V and 5 from J, leaving 17 bases between them. Germline V gene lookup returns CDR1 SQVTM and CDR2 ANQGSEA. CDR3 region: CSVEEGRLGGDEQYF. The DNA for the CDR3 is TGCAGCGTTGAAGAAGGTCGCCTTGGTGGCGACGAGCAGTACTTC.

The chain recombines TRBV4-1 with TRBJ2-1, with a tentative D call TRBD1 (6 bases). In germline, CDR1 is MGHRA, CDR2 YSYEKL. The CDR3 sequence is 18 residues long. The V and J ends lost 4 bases and 0 bases respectively, with 19 bases between them. The CDR3 sequence is CASSPSGHASSSYNEQFF. The CDR3 DNA reads TGCGCCAGCAGCCCGTCGGGACATGCATCAAGCTCCTACAATGAGCAGTTCTTC.

The V gene is TRBV5-1, the J gene TRBJ2-5, with 12 bases identical to TRBD2. This CDR3 is built from 16 residues. Germline V gene data show CDR1 as SGHRS and CDR2 as YFSETQ. V trimming: 3 bases; J trimming: 1 base; junction bases outside the gene matches: 4. As DNA, the CDR3 is TGCGCCAGCAGCTATGGACTAGCGGGGATCCAAGAGACCCAGTACTTC. This translates into CASSYGLAGIQETQYF.

For the CDR3, the DNA is TGCGCCAGCAGCTTGGACAGTCCCCCTTACGGGGAGCTGTTTTTT. Its translation is CASSLDSPPYGELFF. V usage is TRBV5-1 and J usage is TRBJ2-2; D is undetermined. The CDR3 is 15 amino acids. The germline gives CDR1 SGHRS, CDR2 YFSETQ. The V end lost 0 bases, the J end lost 7 bases, and 13 bases lay between the germline ends.

The CDR3 bases are TGTGCCAGCAGTTGGACGGTCCCTCAAGAGACCCAGTACTTC. Translated, it gives CASSWTVPQETQYF. The chain has TRBV6-6 and TRBJ2-5; unclear D gene. Trimming cost V 4 bases and J 2 bases, with 11 bases left between them. This CDR3 is built from 14 residues. Germline CDR1 and CDR2: MNHNY and SVGAGI (reference sequence).

The chain couples TRBV7-9 to TRBJ2-6, with D possibly TRBD1 on 5 matching bases. The germline CDR1 and CDR2 sequences are SEHNR and FQNEAQ (reference sequence). CDR3 length: 16 residues. Deletions cut 2 bases from V and 2 bases from J, with 10 bases between. The CDR3 is CASSLQGFPGANVLTF. Here the CDR3 DNA reads TGTGCCAGCAGCTTACAGGGTTTCCCTGGGGCCAACGTCCTGACTTTC.